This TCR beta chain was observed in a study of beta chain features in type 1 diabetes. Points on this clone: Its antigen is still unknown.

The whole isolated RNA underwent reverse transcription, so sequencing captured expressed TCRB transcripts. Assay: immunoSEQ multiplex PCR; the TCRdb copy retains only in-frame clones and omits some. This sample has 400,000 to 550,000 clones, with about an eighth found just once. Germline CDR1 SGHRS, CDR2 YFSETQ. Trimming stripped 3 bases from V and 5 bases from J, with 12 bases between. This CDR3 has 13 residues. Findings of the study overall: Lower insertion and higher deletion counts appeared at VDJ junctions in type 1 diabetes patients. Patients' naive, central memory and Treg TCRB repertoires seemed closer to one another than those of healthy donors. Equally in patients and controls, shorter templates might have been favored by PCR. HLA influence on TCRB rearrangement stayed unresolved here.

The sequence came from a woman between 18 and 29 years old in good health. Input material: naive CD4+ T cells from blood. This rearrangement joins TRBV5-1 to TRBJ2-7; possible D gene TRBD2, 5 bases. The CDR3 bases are TGCGCCAGCAGCTACCGAATGGGAGACGAGCAGTACGTC. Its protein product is CASSYRMGDEQYV.